Listed below are T cell receptor beta chains from one sample, sequenced in a study of OX40 agonist ivuxolimab in advanced cancers. Sequenced by immunoSEQ multiplex PCR; TCRdb stores in-frame clones only, minus some. The repertoire holds about 3,100 clones, with 92% as singletons. The sequenced sample was CD4+ or CD8+ T cells sorted from blood, obtained in a trial of the OX40 agonist ivuxolimab. These receptors were taken from an adult with an advanced solid tumor such as melanoma, head and neck, liver or kidney cancer. Each CDR3 is given with its conserved first and last residue. D genes are given only for firm matches. A row's size may be missing; if present it is once, few, many or a size class.

TRBD1,TRBJ2-3,TRBV14,.,CASSRDRLNTQYF,TGTGCCAGCAGCCGGGACAGATTGAATACGCAGTATTTT
TRBD1,TRBJ1-2,TRBV7-2,.,CASSLGSGQGGHGYTF,TGTGCCAGCAGCTTAGGAAGCGGACAGGGCGGCCATGGCTACACCTTC
.,TRBJ2-5,TRBV7-9,.,CASSSLAPKETQYF,TGTGCCAGCAGCTCTCTAGCACCGAAAGAGACCCAGTACTTC
.,TRBJ1-4,TRBV23-1,.,CASSQSGARGMRPNEKLFF,TGCGCCAGCAGTCAATCGGGGGCACGGGGGATGCGGCCTAATGAAAAACTGTTTTTT
.,TRBJ1-1,TRBV12-5,.,CASGVTVRQKNTEAFF,TGTGCTAGTGGAGTCACCGTTCGGCAAAAGAACACTGAAGCTTTCTTT
.,TRBJ2-5,TRBV2,.,CASSSAGYKPYF,TGTGCCAGCAGCAGTGCCGGTTACAAACCATACTTC
.,TRBJ2-3,TRBV5-6,.,CASSLALTGASTDTQYF,TGTGCCAGCAGCTTGGCCCTTACGGGTGCTAGCACAGATACGCAGTATTTT
.,TRBJ2-3,TRBV29-1,.,CSVQGGATDTQYF,TGCAGCGTCCAAGGGGGTGCCACAGATACGCAGTATTTT
.,TRBJ1-2,TRBV18,.,CASSPPRGTGYTF,TGTGCCAGCTCACCACCGAGGGGAACGGGCTACACCTTC
.,TRBJ2-4,TRBV7-9,.,CASSLLDWVGKNIQYF,TGTGCCAGCAGCCTTTTGGATTGGGTTGGCAAAAACATTCAGTACTTC
TRBD1,TRBJ2-7,TRBV4-1,.,CASSQTLDRGLYEQYF,TGCGCCAGCAGCCAAACGCTGGACAGGGGACTTTACGAGCAGTACTTC
.,TRBJ1-5,TRBV30,.,CAWSVQGGNQPQHF,TGTGCCTGGAGTGTACAGGGCGGCAATCAGCCCCAGCATTTT
TRBD1,TRBJ1-1,TRBV19,.,CASRLTGDSTEAFF,TGTGCCAGTAGGCTAACAGGGGATTCCACTGAAGCTTTCTTT
.,TRBJ2-5,TRBV11-2,once,CASSLEGRDWETQYF,TGTGCCAGCAGCTTAGAAGGCCGGGACTGGGAGACCCAGTACTTC